Presented here are 5 T cell receptor beta chains from one specimen sequenced in a study of blood T cell repertoires in COVID-19. Some clones are missing from TCRdb's copy, which holds only in-frame ones; the method was immunoSEQ multiplex PCR. The profile shows roughly 270,000 clones, 65% to 90% of them singletons. Material for sequencing was peripheral blood. These receptors were obtained from a man in his fifties with active or convalescent COVID-19.

There are a few counts of this clone. This chain uses TRBV27 with TRBJ1-2, with a weak D call TRBD1 (6 bases). V was pared by 0 bases and J by 0 bases, with 14 bases between. This CDR3 region has 17 residues. Per germline, CDR1 MNHEY and CDR2 SMNVEV (reference sequence). The DNA for the CDR3 is TGTGCCAGCAGTTTATCCTGGGGGCCGCCGACTAACTATGGCTACACCTTC. Its protein product is CASSLSWGPPTNYGYTF.

This chain joins TRBV19 and TRBJ2-7; TRBD1 matches 11 bases. The CDR3 is 17 amino acids. With V trimmed by 6 bases and J by 0 bases, 10 bases remained unmatched. Germline assignment: CDR1 LNHDA and CDR2 SQIVND (reference sequence). The CDR3 region is CASRGIRTGGVSYEQYF. The CDR3 nucleotides are TGTGCCAGTAGAGGAATCCGGACAGGGGGCGTCTCCTACGAGCAGTACTTC.

As to this clone: Other DNA sequences in the sample encode the same CDR3. The V call is TRBV7-8, the J call TRBJ1-2; maybe TRBD1 (6 bases). Germline values: CDR1 SGHVS, CDR2 FQNEAQ. The CDR3 totals 12 residues. V was cut by 5 bases and J by 4 bases, with 8 bases left in between. CDR3 sequence reads: CASSLDSYGYTF. The DNA for the CDR3 is TGTGCCAGCAGCCTGGACAGCTATGGCTACACCTTC.

This clone was recorded a few times. The CDR3 sequence: CASSFSAGVNTEAFF. The DNA for the CDR3 is TGTGCCAGCAGTTTCTCGGCAGGGGTTAACACTGAAGCTTTCTTT. The chain carries TRBV27 and TRBJ1-1; D perhaps matches TRBD1 (6 bases). Per the germline V gene, CDR1 is MNHEY and CDR2 is SMNVEV (reference sequence). The length of the CDR3 is 15 residues. Trimming shortened V by 3 bases and J by 2 bases, and 13 bases separated the two germline ends.

V gene TRBV27 combines with J gene TRBJ1-6; D might be TRBD1 (5 bases). Trimming took 3 bases from V and 7 from J, leaving 13 bases between them. Germline CDR1 reads MNHEY; CDR2 reads SMNVEV (reference sequence). The CDR3 totals 15 residues. CDR3 sequence (DNA): TGTGCCAGCAGTTTGGGCGACAGAGGAAATTCACCCCTCCACTTT. Translating it yields CASSLGDRGNSPLHF.